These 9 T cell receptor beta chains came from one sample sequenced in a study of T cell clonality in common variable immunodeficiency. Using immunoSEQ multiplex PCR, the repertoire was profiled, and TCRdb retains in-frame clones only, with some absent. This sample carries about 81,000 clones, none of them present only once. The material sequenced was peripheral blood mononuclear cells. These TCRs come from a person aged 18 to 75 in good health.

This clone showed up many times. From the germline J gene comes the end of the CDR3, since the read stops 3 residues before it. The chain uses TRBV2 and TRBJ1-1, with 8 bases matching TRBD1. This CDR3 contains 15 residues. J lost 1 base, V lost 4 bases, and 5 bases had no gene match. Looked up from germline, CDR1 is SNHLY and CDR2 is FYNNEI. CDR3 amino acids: CASSAVGQGNTEAFF. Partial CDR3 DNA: TGTGCCAGCAGTGCGGTCGGACAGGGGAACACTGAA.

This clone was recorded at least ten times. The sequenced CDR3 bases are TGTGCCAGCAGCTTAGGGCGGGGGAATCAGCCC. Translation: CASSLGRGNQP. The entire CDR3 protein reads CASSLGRGNQPQHF. The V gene is TRBV7-2, the J gene TRBJ1-5, with D tentatively TRBD1 (5 bases). The CDR3 end lies 3 residues beyond the end of the read and is filled in from the germline J gene. Germline V gene lookup returns CDR1 SGHTA and CDR2 FQGNSA. Trimming took 1 base from V and 4 from J, leaving 8 bases between them. The length of the CDR3 is 14 residues.

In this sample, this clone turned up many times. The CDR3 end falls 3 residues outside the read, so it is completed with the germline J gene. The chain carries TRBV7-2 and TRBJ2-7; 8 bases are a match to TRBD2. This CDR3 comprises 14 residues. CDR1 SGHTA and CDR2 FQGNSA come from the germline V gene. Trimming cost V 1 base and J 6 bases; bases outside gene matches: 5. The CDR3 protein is CASSLVGSGSEQYF. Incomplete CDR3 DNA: TGTGCCAGCAGCTTAGTAGGCAGCGGGAGCGAG.

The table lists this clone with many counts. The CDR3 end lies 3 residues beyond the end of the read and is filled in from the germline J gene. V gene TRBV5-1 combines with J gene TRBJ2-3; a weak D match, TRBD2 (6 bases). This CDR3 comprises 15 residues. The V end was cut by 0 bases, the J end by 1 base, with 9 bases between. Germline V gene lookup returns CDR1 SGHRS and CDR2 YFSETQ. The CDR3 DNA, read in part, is TGCGCCAGCAGCTTGGGGTCTAGCGGCACAGATACG. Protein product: CASSLGSSGTDT. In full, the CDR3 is CASSLGSSGTDTQYF.

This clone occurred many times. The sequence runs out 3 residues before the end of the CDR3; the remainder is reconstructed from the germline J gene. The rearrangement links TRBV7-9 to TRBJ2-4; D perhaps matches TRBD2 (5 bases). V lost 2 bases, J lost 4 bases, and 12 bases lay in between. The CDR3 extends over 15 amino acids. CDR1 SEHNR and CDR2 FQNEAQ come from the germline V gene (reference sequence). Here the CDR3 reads CASSLQLDIKNIQYF. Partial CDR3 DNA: TGTGCCAGCAGCTTACAACTAGACATAAAAAACATT.

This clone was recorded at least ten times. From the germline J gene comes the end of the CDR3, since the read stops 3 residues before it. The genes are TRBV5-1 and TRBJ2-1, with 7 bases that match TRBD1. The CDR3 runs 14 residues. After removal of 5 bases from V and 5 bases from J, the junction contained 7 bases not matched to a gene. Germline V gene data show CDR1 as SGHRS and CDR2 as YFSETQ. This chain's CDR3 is CASRFGTANNEQFF. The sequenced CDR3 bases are TGCGCCAGCAGGTTCGGGACAGCGAACAATGAG.

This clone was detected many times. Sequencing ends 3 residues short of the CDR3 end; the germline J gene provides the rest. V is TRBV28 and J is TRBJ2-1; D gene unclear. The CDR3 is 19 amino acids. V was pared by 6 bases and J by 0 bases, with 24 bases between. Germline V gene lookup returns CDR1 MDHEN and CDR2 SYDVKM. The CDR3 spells CASSFPFRVGTRSYNEQFF. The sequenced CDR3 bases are TGTGCCAGCAGCTTTCCTTTCCGGGTCGGCACGCGCTCCTACAATGAG.

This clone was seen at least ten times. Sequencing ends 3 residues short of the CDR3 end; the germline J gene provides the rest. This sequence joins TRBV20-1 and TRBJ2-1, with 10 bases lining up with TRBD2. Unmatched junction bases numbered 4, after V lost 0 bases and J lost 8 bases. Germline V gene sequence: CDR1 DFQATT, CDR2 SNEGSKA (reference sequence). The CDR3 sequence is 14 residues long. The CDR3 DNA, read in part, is TGCAGTGCTAGAGACAGCGGGAGGGTCTATGAG. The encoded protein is CSARDSGRVYE. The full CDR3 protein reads CSARDSGRVYEQFF.

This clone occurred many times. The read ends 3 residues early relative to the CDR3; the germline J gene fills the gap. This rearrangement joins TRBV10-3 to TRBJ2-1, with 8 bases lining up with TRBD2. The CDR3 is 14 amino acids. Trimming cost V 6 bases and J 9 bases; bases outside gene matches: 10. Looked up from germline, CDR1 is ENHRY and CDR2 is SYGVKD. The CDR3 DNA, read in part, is TGTGCCATCAGCGTAAGCGGGAGTGGGGTTGAG. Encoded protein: CAISVSGSGVE. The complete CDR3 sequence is CAISVSGSGVEQFF.